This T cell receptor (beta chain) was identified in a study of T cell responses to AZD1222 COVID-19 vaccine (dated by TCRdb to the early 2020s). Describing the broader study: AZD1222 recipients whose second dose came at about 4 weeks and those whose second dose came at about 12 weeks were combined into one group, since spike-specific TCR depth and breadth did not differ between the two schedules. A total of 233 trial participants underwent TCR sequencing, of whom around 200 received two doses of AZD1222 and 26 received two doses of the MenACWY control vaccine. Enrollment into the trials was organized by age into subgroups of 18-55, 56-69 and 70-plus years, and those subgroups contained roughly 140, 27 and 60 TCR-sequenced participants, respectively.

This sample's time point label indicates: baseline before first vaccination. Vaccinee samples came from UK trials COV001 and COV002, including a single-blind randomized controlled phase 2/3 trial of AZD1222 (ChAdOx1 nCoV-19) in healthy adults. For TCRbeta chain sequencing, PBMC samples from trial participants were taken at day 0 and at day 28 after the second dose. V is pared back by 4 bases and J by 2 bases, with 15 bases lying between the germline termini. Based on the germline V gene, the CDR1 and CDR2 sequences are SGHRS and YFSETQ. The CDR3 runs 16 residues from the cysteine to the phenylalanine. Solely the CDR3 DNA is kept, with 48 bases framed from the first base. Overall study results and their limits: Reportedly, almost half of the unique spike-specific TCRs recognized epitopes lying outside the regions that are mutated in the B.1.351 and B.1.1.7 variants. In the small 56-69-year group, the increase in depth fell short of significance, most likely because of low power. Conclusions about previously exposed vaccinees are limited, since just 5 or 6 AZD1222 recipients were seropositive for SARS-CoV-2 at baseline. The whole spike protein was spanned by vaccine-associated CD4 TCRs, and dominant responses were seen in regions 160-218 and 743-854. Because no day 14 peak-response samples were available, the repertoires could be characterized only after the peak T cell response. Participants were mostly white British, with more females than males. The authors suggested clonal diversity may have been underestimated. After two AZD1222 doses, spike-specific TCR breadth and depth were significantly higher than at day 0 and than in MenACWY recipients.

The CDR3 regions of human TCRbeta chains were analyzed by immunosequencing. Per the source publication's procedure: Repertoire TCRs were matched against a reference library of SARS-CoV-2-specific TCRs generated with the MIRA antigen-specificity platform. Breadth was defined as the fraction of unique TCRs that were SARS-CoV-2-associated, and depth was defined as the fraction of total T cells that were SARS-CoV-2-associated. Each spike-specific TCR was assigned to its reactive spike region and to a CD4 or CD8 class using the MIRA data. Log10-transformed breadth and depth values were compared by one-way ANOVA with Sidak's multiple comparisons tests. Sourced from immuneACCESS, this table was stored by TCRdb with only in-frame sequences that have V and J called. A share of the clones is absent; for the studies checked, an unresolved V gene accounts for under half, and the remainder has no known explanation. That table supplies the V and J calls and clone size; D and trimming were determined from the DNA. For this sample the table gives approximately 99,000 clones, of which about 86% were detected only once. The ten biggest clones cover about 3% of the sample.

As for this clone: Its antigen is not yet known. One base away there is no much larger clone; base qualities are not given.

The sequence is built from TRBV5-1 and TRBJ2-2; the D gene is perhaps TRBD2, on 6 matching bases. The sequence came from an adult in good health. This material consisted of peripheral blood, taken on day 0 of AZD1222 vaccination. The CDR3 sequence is CASSGGWSSNTGELFF. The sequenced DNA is TGCGCCAGCAGCGGAGGGTGGTCGTCTAACACCGGGGAGCTGTTTTTT.